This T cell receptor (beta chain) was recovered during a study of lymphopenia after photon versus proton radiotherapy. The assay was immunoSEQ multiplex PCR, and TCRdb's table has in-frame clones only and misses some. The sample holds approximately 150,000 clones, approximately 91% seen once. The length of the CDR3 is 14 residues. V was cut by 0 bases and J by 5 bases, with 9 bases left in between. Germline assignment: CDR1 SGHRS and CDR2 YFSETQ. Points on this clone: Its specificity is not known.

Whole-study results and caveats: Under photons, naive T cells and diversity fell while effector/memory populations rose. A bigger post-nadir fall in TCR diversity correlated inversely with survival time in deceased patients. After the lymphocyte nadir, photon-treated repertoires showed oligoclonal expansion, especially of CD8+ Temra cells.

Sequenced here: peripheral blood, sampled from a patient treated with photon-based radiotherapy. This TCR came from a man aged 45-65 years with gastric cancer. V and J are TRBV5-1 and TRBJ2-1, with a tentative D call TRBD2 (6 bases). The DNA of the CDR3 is TGCGCCAGCAGCTTGGGTCGCGGGGACAATGAGCAGTTCTTC. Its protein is CASSLGRGDNEQFF.